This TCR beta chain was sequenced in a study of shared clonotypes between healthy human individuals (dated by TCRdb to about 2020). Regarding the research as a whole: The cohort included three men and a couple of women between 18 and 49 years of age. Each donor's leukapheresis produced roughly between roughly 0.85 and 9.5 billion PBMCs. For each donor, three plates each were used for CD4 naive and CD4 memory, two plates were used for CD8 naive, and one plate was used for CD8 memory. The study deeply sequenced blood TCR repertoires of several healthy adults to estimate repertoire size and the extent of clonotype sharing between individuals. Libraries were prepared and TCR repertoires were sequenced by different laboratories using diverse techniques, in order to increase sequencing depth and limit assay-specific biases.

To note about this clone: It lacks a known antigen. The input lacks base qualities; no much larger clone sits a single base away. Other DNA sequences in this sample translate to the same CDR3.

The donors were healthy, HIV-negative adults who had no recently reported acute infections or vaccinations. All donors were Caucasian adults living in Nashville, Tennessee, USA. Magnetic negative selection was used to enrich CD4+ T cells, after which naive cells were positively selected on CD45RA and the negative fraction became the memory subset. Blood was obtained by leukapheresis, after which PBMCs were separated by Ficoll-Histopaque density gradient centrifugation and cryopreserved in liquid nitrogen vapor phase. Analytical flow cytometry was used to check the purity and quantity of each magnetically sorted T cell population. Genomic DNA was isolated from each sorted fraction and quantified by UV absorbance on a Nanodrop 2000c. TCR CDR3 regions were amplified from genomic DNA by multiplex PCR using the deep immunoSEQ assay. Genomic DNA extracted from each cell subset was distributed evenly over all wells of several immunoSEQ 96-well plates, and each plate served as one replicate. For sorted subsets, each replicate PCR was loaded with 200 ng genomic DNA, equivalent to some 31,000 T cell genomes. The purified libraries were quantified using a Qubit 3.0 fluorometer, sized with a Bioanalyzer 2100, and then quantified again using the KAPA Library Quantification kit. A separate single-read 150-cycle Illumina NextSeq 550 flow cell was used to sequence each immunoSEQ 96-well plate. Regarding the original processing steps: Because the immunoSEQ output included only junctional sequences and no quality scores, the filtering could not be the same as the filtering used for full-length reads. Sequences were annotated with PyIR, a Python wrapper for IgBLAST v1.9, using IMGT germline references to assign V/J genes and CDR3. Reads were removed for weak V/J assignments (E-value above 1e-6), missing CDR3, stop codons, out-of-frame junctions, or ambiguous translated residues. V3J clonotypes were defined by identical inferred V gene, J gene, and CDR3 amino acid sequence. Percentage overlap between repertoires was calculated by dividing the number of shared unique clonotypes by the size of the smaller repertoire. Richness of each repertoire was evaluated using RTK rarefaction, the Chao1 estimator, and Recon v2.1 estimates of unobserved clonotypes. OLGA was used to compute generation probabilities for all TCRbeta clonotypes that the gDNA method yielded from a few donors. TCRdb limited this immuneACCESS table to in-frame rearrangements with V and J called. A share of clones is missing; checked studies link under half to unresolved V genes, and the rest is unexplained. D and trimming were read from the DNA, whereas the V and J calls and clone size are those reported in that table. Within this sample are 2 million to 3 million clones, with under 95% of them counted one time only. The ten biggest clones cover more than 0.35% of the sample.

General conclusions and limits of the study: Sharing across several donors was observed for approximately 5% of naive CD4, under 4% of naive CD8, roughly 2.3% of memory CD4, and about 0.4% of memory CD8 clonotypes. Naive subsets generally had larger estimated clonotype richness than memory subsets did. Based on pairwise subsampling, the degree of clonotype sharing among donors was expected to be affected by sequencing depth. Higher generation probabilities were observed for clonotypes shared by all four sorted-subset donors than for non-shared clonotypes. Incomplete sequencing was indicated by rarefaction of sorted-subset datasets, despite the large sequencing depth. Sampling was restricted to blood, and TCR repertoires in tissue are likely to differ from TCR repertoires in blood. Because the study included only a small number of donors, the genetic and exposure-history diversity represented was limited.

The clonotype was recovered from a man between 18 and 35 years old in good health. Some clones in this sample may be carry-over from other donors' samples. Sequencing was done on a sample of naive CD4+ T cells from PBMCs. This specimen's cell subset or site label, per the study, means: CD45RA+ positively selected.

In nucleotide form, the sequence is TGTGCCAGCAGCTTGGGGCGGAACACTGAAGCTTTCTTT. It translates as CASSLGRNTEAFF. The chain uses TRBV7-6 and TRBJ1-1; tentative D gene TRBD1, with 5 bases matching. V loses 3 bases of germline sequence and J loses 1 base, and the interval between the two ends is 6 bases. The germline V gene supplies CDR1 SGHVS and CDR2 FNYEAQ. The CDR3 runs 13 amino acids, cysteine and phenylalanine included. Only CDR3 DNA is held: 39 bases, read in frame from base 1.